The rows below give T cell receptor beta chains drawn from one sample of a study of cytomegalovirus exposure and HLA in healthy donors. Repertoires were generated with immunoSEQ multiplex PCR, while TCRdb's copy carries only in-frame clones and drops some. Of about 78,000 clones in the sample, nearly 80% were seen once. Sequencing input: PBMCs. These receptors originate from a woman between 45 and 65 years old in good health and CMV-seropositive. Each CDR3 is given with its conserved first and last residue. A D gene is named only where the DNA matches it firmly. Some rows mark clone size as missing; the rest say once, few, many or name a class of expanded clone.

TRBV6-6	-	TRBJ1-5	-	CASQGSFNQPQHF	TGTGCCAGCCAGGGTTCCTTCAATCAGCCCCAGCATTTT
TRBV5-4	-	TRBJ1-2	TRBD1	CASTKRDRSYGYTF	TGTGCCAGCACCAAGAGGGACAGGAGCTATGGCTACACCTTC
TRBV12-5	-	TRBJ1-1	TRBD1	CASGNRGGNTEAFF	TGTGCTAGTGGTAACAGGGGGGGGAACACTGAAGCTTTCTTT
TRBV19	-	TRBJ1-2	-	CASSRGEYGYTF	TGTGCCAGTAGTAGGGGGGAGTATGGCTACACCTTC
TRBV7-9	-	TRBJ2-5	TRBD2	CASSAGLAGNPQETQYF	TGTGCCAGCAGCGCGGGACTAGCGGGAAATCCACAAGAGACCCAGTACTTC
TRBV6-5	-	TRBJ2-7	TRBD2	CASSYSSGGTYEQYF	TGTGCCAGCAGTTACAGTAGCGGGGGGACCTACGAGCAGTACTTC
TRBV30	-	TRBJ2-2	TRBD2	CAWSRTGGPTGELFF	TGTGCCTGGAGTCGGACGGGAGGGCCCACCGGGGAGCTGTTTTTT
TRBV5-1	few	TRBJ2-5	TRBD2	CASSYQLAGGPSETQYF	TGCGCCAGCAGCTACCAACTAGCGGGAGGGCCCTCGGAGACCCAGTACTTC
TRBV5-1	-	TRBJ2-1	TRBD2	CASSLELAGGSRNEQFF	TGCGCCAGCAGCTTGGAGCTAGCGGGAGGGTCTCGCAATGAGCAGTTCTTC
TRBV7-9	-	TRBJ1-4	TRBD1	CASSLSGGTNEKLFF	TGTGCCAGCAGCCTCTCAGGGGGGACTAATGAAAAACTGTTTTTT
TRBV7-2	-	TRBJ1-1	-	CASSLDRDTEAFF	TGTGCCAGCAGCTTAGACAGGGACACTGAAGCTTTCTTT
TRBV6-5	-	TRBJ1-2	-	CASSSGVTPYGYTF	TGTGCCAGCAGTTCGGGGGTAACTCCCTATGGCTACACCTTC
TRBV6-4	-	TRBJ2-1	-	CASSAGGSSYNEQFF	TGTGCCAGCAGCGCGGGTGGGAGCTCCTACAATGAGCAGTTCTTC
TRBV6-1	once	TRBJ1-4	-	CASRRQRLSEKLFF	TGTGCCAGCAGGCGACAGCGCTTATCGGAAAAACTGTTTTTT
TRBV7-9	-	TRBJ2-7	-	CSSSLARDYEQYF	TGTTCCAGCAGCTTAGCGCGAGACTACGAGCAGTACTTC
TRBV27	-	TRBJ1-2	TRBD1	CASSKIMDRGSGYTF	TGTGCCAGCAGTAAGATCATGGACAGGGGGAGCGGCTACACCTTC
TRBV6-4	-	TRBJ2-3	TRBD2	CASSDTGGSTDTQYF	TGTGCCAGCAGTGATACGGGGGGGAGCACAGATACGCAGTATTTT
TRBV5-4	few	TRBJ2-1	TRBD2	CASLLAGKGEQFF	TGTGCCAGCCTACTAGCGGGGAAGGGCGAGCAGTTCTTC
TRBV7-9	-	TRBJ1-5	TRBD1	CSSSSGGQPQHF	TGTTCCAGCAGCTCAGGGGGTCAGCCCCAGCATTTT
TRBV7-9	-	TRBJ2-1	-	CASTRGSSYNEQFF	TGTGCCAGCACCCGGGGGAGCTCCTACAATGAGCAGTTCTTC
TRBV2	-	TRBJ2-5	-	CASSARGVYQETQYF	TGTGCCAGCAGTGCCCGGGGTGTATACCAAGAGACCCAGTACTTC
TRBV15	few	TRBJ2-2	-	CATSDRRAGELFF	TGTGCCACCAGTGACAGGAGAGCCGGGGAGCTGTTTTTT
TRBV11-2	-	TRBJ1-2	TRBD1	CASSSWTGGIYGYTF	TGTGCCAGCAGCTCCTGGACAGGGGGAATCTATGGCTACACCTTC
TRBV5-1	-	TRBJ2-3	TRBD2	CASSFFVAGELITDTQYF	TGCGCCAGCAGCTTTTTTGTAGCGGGTGAGTTGATTACAGATACGCAGTATTTT
TRBV11-3	-	TRBJ2-1	TRBD2	CASSPPWGSGRDEQFF	TGTGCCAGCAGCCCCCCGTGGGGTAGCGGGAGGGATGAGCAGTTCTTC